This passage covers 9 T cell receptor beta chains from one sample sequenced in a study of T cell changes during pregnancy in multiple sclerosis. Clones were sequenced by immunoSEQ multiplex PCR, and TCRdb holds only the in-frame ones, with some missing. The profile shows tens of thousands of clones, 93% of them singletons. The material was CD8+ T cells from peripheral blood mononuclear cells, obtained after pregnancy. The receptors here all came from a female donor with multiple sclerosis, enrolled in a pregnancy study.

This chain joins TRBV7-9 and TRBJ1-2; D gene ambiguous. CDR1 SEHNR and CDR2 FQNEAQ come from the germline V gene (reference sequence). This CDR3 spans 14 amino acids. Trimming left V 3 bases short and J 1 base short, with 9 bases between. For the CDR3, the DNA is TGTGCCAGCAGCTTGACAACCAATAACTATGGCTACACCTTC. Translation gives CASSLTTNNYGYTF.

The chain employs TRBV27 and TRBJ1-1; TRBD1 matches at 8 bases. Germline trimming cut 8 bases from V and 0 bases from J; bases unmatched to any gene: 5. The CDR3 length is 14 residues. The germline V gene has CDR1 MNHEY and CDR2 SMNVEV (reference sequence). CDR3 in amino acids: CASRTGNMNTEAFF. In DNA form, the CDR3 reads TGTGCCAGCCGGACAGGGAATATGAACACTGAAGCTTTCTTT.

The rearrangement links TRBV19 to TRBJ2-7; tentative D call: TRBD2 (5 bases). There are 13 residues in the CDR3. Trimming removed 5 bases at V and 10 bases at J, with 18 bases between. The germline CDR1 and CDR2 sequences are LNHDA and SQIVND (reference sequence). The CDR3 reads CASSPSGTVEQYF. The CDR3 nucleotides read TGTGCCAGTAGTCCTTCGGGAACAGTCGAACAGTACTTC.

The chain links TRBV6-5 to TRBJ1-1, with D tentatively TRBD1 (6 bases). CDR1 and CDR2 from the germline V gene are MNHEY and SVGAGI. V gave up 6 bases and J gave up 4 bases, with 18 bases separating them. The CDR3 totals 15 residues. The chain's CDR3 is CASSPFSGASTEAFF. Written as DNA, the CDR3 is TGTGCCAGCAGCCCATTTTCAGGGGCCAGCACTGAAGCTTTCTTT.

The rearrangement uses TRBV10-3 and TRBJ1-1, with D hard to call. This CDR3 has 12 amino acids. Trimming left V 0 bases short and J 8 bases short, with 7 bases between. Germline lookup yields CDR1 ENHRY and CDR2 SYGVKD. The DNA of the CDR3 is TGTGCCATCAGTGAGTCATGGAGGGAAGCTTTCTTT. Amino acids: CAISESWREAFF.

The chain combines TRBV7-9 with TRBJ2-1, with 7 bases fitting TRBD1. Germline V CDR1 and CDR2: SEHNR, FQNEAQ (reference sequence). CDR3 length: 15 residues. Trimming removed 6 bases from V and 4 bases from J; junction bases left unmatched: 9. CDR3 residues: CASRPQGETYNEQFF. CDR3 DNA: TGTGCCAGCAGGCCCCAGGGGGAGACGTACAATGAGCAGTTCTTC.

This clone appeared a single time. The V call is TRBV7-8, the J call TRBJ2-7; 8 bases line up with TRBD2. V was pared by 2 bases and J by 7 bases, with 13 bases of the junction left unmatched. The CDR3 is 16 residues long. CDR1 is SGHVS, CDR2 FQNEAQ, per germline. The CDR3 DNA is TGTGCCAGCAGCTTACGGAGCGGGAGCATAAGAGGGGAGCAGTACTTC. As protein: CASSLRSGSIRGEQYF.

The chain joins TRBV23-1 to TRBJ1-1; a possible D gene is TRBD1 (5 bases). TRBV23-1 is an open reading frame whose function is uncertain. There are 18 residues in the CDR3. V shed 1 base and J shed 2 bases, with 20 bases lying between them. The CDR3 sequence: CASSQFGSKVGENTEAFF. The CDR3 DNA reads as TGCGCCAGCAGTCAATTCGGCAGCAAAGTAGGGGAAAACACTGAAGCTTTCTTT.

This clone appeared a single time. The chain carries TRBV4-1 and TRBJ2-7, with D perhaps matching TRBD1 (6 bases). The CDR3 extends over 14 amino acids. V shed 3 bases and J shed 3 bases, with 12 bases lying between them. The germline CDR1 and CDR2 sequences are MGHRA and YSYEKL. CDR3 sequence: CASSQQGLGYEQYF. CDR3 DNA: TGCGCCAGCAGCCAGCAGGGGTTGGGCTACGAGCAGTACTTC.